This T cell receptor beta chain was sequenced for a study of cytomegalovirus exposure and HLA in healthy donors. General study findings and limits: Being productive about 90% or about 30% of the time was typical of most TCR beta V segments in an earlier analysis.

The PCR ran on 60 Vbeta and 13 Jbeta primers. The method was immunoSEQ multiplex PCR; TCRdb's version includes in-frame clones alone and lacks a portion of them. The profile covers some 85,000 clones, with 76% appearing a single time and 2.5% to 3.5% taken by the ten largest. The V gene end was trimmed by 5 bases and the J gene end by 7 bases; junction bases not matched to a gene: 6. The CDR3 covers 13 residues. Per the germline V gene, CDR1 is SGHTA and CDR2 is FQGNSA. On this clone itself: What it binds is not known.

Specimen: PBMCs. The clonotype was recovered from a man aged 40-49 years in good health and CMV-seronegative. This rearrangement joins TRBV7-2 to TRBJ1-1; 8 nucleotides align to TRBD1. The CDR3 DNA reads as TGTGCCAGCAGCATAGGGACAGGTTGTGAAGCTTTCTTT. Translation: CASSIGTGCEAFF.